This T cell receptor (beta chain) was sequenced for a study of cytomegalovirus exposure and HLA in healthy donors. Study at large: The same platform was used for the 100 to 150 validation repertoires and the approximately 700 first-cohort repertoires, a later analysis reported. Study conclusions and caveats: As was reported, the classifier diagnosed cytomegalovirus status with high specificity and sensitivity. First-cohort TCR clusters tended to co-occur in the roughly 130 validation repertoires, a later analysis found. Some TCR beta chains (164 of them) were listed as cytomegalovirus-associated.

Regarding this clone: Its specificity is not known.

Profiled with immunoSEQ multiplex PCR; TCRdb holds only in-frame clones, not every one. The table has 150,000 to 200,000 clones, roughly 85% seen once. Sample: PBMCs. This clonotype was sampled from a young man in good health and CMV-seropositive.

The DNA for the CDR3 is TGCAGCGTTGAGGGCGGGAAATCCTACGAGCAGTACTTC. It specifies CSVEGGKSYEQYF. This chain uses TRBV29-1 with TRBJ2-7; TRBD2 might be the D (6 bases). The length of the CDR3 is 13 residues. Trimming cost V 3 bases and J 1 base, with 10 bases left between them. Looked up from germline, CDR1 is SQVTM and CDR2 is ANQGSEA.